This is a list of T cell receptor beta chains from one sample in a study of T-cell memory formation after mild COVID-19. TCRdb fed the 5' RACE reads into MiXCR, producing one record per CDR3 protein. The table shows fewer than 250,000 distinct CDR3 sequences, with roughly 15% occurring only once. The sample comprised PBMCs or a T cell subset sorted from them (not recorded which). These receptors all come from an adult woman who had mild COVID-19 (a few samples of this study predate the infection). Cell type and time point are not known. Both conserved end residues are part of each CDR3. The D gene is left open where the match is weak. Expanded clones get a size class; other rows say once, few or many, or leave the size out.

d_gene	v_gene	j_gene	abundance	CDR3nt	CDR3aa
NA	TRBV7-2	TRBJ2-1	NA	TGTGCCAGCAGCTCCCAACAGGGCAATGAGCAGTTCTTC	CASSSQQGNEQFF
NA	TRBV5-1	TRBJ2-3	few	TGCGCCAGCAGCTTGGGGACCCTCGGCGGCACAGATACGCAGTATTTT	CASSLGTLGGTDTQYF
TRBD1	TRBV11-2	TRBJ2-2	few	TGTGCCAGCAGCTTGCGGGACAGGGTCCCCGGGGAGCTGTTTTTT	CASSLRDRVPGELFF
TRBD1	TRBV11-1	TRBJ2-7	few	TGTGCCAGCAGCCCACACCCAGGGGGCATTAATCTATACGAGCAGTACTTC	CASSPHPGGINLYEQYF
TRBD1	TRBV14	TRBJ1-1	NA	TGTGCCAGCAGTTTTGGCCCGACAGGGCAAGCTTTCTTT	CASSFGPTGQAFF
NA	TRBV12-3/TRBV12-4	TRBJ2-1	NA	TGTGCCAGCAGGCAAAGCCGGGCCTACAATGAGCAGTTCTTC	CASRQSRAYNEQFF
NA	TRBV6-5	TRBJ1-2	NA	TGTGCCAGCAGGGGGCTGAGGGGCTACACCTTC	CASRGLRGYTF
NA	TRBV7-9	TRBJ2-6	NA	TGTGCCAGCAGCCCACTCTCATGGTATCCGACTTTC	CASSPLSWYPTF
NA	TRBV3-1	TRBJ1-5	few	TGTGCCAGCAGCCCCCAACAGCATTTT	CASSPQQHF
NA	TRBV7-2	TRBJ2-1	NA	TGTGCCAGCAGCTTAGTTTCCGGGGGGCGAAATGAGCAGTTCTTC	CASSLVSGGRNEQFF
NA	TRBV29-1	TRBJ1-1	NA	TGCAGCGTTGCGGGACGGCTGAACACTGAAGCTTTCTTT	CSVAGRLNTEAFF
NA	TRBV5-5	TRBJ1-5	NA	TGTGCCAGCAGCTTATACCGGGACTCCCCCAGGCCCCAGCATTTT	CASSLYRDSPRPQHF
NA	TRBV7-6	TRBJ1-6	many	TGTGCCAGCAGCTCCCAGCAGTGGGGAGGTTCACCCCTCCACTTT	CASSSQQWGGSPLHF
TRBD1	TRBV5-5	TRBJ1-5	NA	TGTGCCAGCAGCTTGCAGGGGGGGGCATATAGCAATCAGCCCCAGCATTTT	CASSLQGGAYSNQPQHF
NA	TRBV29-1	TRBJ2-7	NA	TGCAGCGTTGCGTCCGGGAGTGAAGAGCAGTACTTC	CSVASGSEEQYF
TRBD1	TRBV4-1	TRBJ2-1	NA	TGCGCCAGCAGCCGCCACCCCAGGGGGTCGACCAACAATGAGCAGTTCTTC	CASSRHPRGSTNNEQFF
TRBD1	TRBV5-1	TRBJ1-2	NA	TGCGCCAGCAGCCCGGCGGACAGGGAACTAAAAGGCTACACCTTC	CASSPADRELKGYTF
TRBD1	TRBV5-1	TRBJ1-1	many	TGCGCCAGCAGCCAATCTCCCGGGACAGGGGGCTCGAACACTGAAGCTTTCTTT	CASSQSPGTGGSNTEAFF
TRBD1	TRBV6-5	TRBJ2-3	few	TGTGCCAGCTCTAGGGGGCCCGCGACAGGGGCGGTAGATACGCAGTATTTT	CASSRGPATGAVDTQYF
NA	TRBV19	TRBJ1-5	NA	TGTGCCAGTAGTATAGGCCGGTGGAGTTCGGGCCAGCCCCAGCATTTT	CASSIGRWSSGQPQHF
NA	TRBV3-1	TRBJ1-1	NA	TGTGCCAGCAGCCGCGCCTACAGCACTGAAGCTTTCTTT	CASSRAYSTEAFF
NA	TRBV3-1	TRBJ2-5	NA	TGTGCCAGCAGCGCAAATGGTGTCGAGACCCAGTACTTC	CASSANGVETQYF
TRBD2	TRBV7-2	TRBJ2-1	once	TGTGCCAGCAAAGCCGGGGGGGCCTACAATGAGCAGTTCTTC	CASKAGGAYNEQFF
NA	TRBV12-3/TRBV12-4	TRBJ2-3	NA	TGTGCCAGCAAAAGTCAGGGAAGCACAGATACGCAGTATTTT	CASKSQGSTDTQYF
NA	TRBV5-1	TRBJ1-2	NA	TGCGCCAGCAGCTTGGCCCAGGGAGCTAACTATGGCTACACCTTC	CASSLAQGANYGYTF
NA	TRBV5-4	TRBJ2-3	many	TGTGCCAGCAGCTCCCCCACCTTTCCAGCGGGCGCAGATACGCAGTATTTT	CASSSPTFPAGADTQYF
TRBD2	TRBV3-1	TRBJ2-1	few	TGTGCCAGCAGCCAAGGGACTAGCTTGCAGTTCTTC	CASSQGTSLQFF
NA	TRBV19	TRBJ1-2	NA	TGTGCCACCAGTCTAGTCGACTATGGCTACACCTTC	CATSLVDYGYTF
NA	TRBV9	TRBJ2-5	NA	TGTGCCAGCAGCGTAGATGGGGGGCTGGAGACCCAGTACTTC	CASSVDGGLETQYF
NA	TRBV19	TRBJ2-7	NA	TGTGCCAGTAGCTCCTACCCCTACGAGCAGTACTTC	CASSSYPYEQYF
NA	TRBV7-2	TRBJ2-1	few	TGTGCCAGCAGCTTAGTAAGGGCGCCCAGGGCCAATGAGCAGTTCTTC	CASSLVRAPRANEQFF
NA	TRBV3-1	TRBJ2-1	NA	TGTGCCAGCAGCACAAACACAGTTTCTAATGAGCAGTTCTTC	CASSTNTVSNEQFF
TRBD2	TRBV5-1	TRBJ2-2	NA	TGCGCCAGCAGCTTGGAACTGCGGGGGGGCTTGGCGGAGCTGTTTTTT	CASSLELRGGLAELFF
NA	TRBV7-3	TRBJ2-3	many	TGTGCCAGCAGCTTACAGGGTTACACAGATACGCAGTATTTT	CASSLQGYTDTQYF
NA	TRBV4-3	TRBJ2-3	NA	TGCGCCAGCAGCCCGGGTGGGGGTTGGTTTTCAGATACGCAGTATTTT	CASSPGGGWFSDTQYF
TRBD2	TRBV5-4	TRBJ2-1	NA	TGTGCCAGCAGCCCGGGACTAGCGGGAGAAGGGAGCCAGTTCTTC	CASSPGLAGEGSQFF
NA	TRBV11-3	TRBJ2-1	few	TGTGCCAGCAGCTTCGTAAGCAATGAGCAGTTCTTC	CASSFVSNEQFF
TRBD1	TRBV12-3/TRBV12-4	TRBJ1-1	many	TGTGCCAGCAGCCAACAGGGGTACACTGAAGCTTTCTTT	CASSQQGYTEAFF
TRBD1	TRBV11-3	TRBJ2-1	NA	TGTGCCAGCAGCTTATCCAGGGGGAGCCACAATGAGCAGTTCTTC	CASSLSRGSHNEQFF
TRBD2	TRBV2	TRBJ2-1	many	TGTGCCAGCAGGACCGAACTAGCGGGGGGACCCTACAATGAGCAGTTCTTC	CASRTELAGGPYNEQFF
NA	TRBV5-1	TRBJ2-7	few	TGCGCCAGCAGCTTGGGTCACCAGGGTTACGAGCAGTACTTC	CASSLGHQGYEQYF
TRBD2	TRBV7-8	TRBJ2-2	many	TGTGCCAACATGCCCGGGACTAGCTTCGTCGGGGAGCTGTTTTTT	CANMPGTSFVGELFF
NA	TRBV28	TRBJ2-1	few	TGTGCCAGCAGTAGGAGGACCTACAATGAGCAGTTCTTC	CASSRRTYNEQFF
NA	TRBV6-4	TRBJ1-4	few	TGTGCCAGCAGTGTCGGTTCGGGGGCTGCTGGAGAAAAACTGTTTTTT	CASSVGSGAAGEKLFF
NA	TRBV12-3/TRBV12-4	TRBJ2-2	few	TGTGCCAGCAGTTTAAGTGGTGGGGGTATCGGGGAGCTGTTTTTT	CASSLSGGGIGELFF
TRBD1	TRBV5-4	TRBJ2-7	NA	TGTGCCAGCAGCCGTGGGGACAGGGTCTCCTACGAGCAGTACTTC	CASSRGDRVSYEQYF
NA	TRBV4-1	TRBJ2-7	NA	TGCGCCAGCAGCCAACCCCGAGCAGGACTCGAGCAGTACTTC	CASSQPRAGLEQYF
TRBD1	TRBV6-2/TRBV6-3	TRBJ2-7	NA	TGTGCCAGCCGGGACAGCTCTACCTACGAGCAGTACTTC	CASRDSSTYEQYF
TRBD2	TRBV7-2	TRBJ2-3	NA	TGTGCCAGCAGCTTATCCCAGCCCCCCGGCGGGGGTACGCAGTATTTT	CASSLSQPPGGGTQYF
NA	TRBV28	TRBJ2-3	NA	TGTGCCAGCGGGTCCTCAGGGGCGCTCCTTAGCACAGATACGCAGTATTTT	CASGSSGALLSTDTQYF
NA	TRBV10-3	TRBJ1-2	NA	TGTGCCATCAGTGAGTCGATTTCTGGTAATGGCTACACCTTC	CAISESISGNGYTF